The rows below give T cell receptor beta chains drawn from one sample of a study of cytotoxic CD8 clonotypes in ibrutinib-treated CLL. Measured with immunoSEQ multiplex PCR; TCRdb has only the in-frame clones, and not every one. The repertoire holds around 160,000 clones, with approximately 90% as singletons. This material consisted of PBMCs, taken at disease progression, from a patient treated with ibrutinib. Receptors originate from a human donor with chronic lymphocytic leukemia. The CDR3 runs from the conserved cysteine through the conserved F or W. Each record gives: J gene, D gene, clone size, V gene, CDR3 protein, CDR3 DNA. A D gene is named only where the DNA matches it firmly. Only some rows state a clone size, as once, few, many or a class for expanded clones.

TRBJ2-1 TRBD1 NA TRBV25-1 CASGRPGQGYYNEQFF TGTGCCAGCGGAAGACCAGGACAGGGTTACTACAATGAGCAGTTCTTC
TRBJ2-3 TRBD2 NA TRBV19 CASRTSGRRDTQYF TGTGCCAGTAGAACTAGCGGGAGAAGAGATACGCAGTATTTT
TRBJ2-7 TRBD1 NA TRBV19 CASSTGTGAWGQYF TGTGCCAGTAGTACCGGGACAGGAGCGTGGGGGCAGTACTTC
TRBJ2-1 TRBD2 NA TRBV27 CASSLAGAGGNEQFF TGTGCCAGCAGTTTAGCGGGGGCGGGGGGCAATGAGCAGTTCTTC
TRBJ2-7 TRBD1 NA TRBV29-1 CSVGQEVYEQYF TGCAGCGTGGGACAGGAGGTCTACGAGCAGTACTTC
TRBJ2-7 TRBD2 few TRBV5-1 CASSFSGNPYEQYF TGCGCCAGCAGCTTTAGCGGGAACCCCTACGAGCAGTACTTC
TRBJ2-7 NA NA TRBV5-1 CASSLGGTPGSHEQYF TGCGCCAGCAGCTTGGGGGGGACGCCGGGGTCCCACGAGCAGTACTTC
TRBJ1-2 NA NA TRBV6-6 CASSYSSSGYTF TGTGCCAGCAGTTACTCATCCTCCGGCTACACCTTC
TRBJ1-2 TRBD1 few TRBV6-1 CATRTGGVYGYTF TGTGCCACCCGGACAGGGGGCGTCTATGGCTACACCTTC
TRBJ2-3 TRBD1 NA TRBV5-5 CASSLYTGDLTDTQYF TGTGCCAGCAGCTTGTATACAGGGGACCTCACAGATACGCAGTATTTT
TRBJ1-3 TRBD1 NA TRBV5-1 CASSIQGTGNTIYF TGCGCCAGCAGCATACAGGGGACTGGAAACACCATATATTTT
TRBJ2-1 TRBD2 NA TRBV7-6 CASSSLAGGYNEQFF TGTGCCAGCAGCTCCCTAGCGGGAGGTTACAATGAGCAGTTCTTC
TRBJ2-2 TRBD1 NA TRBV11-2 CASSPGQGILTGELFF TGTGCCAGCAGCCCGGGACAGGGGATCCTCACCGGGGAGCTGTTTTTT
TRBJ2-1 NA NA TRBV4-1 CASSHVDFREDNEQFF TGCGCCAGCAGCCACGTTGACTTCAGGGAGGACAATGAGCAGTTCTTC
TRBJ1-2 TRBD1 NA TRBV30 CAWSRQGAAGYTF TGTGCCTGGAGTAGACAGGGGGCGGCTGGCTACACCTTC
TRBJ2-3 TRBD1 NA TRBV7-9 CASSSPGTGGVGTQYF TGTGCCAGCAGCTCCCCCGGGACAGGGGGCGTTGGCACGCAGTATTTT
TRBJ1-2 NA NA TRBV6-1 CASSGGPHGGGDYYGYTF TGTGCCAGCAGTGGAGGACCACACGGGGGGGGCGACTACTATGGCTACACCTTC